A single sample is the source of the 8 T cell receptor beta chains below, sequenced in a study of OX40 agonist ivuxolimab in advanced cancers. TCRdb's copy holds only in-frame clones and misses some; the assay was immunoSEQ multiplex PCR. The table includes about 48,000 clones, 70% to 90% detected once. The input for sequencing was CD4+ or CD8+ T cells sorted from blood, taken in a trial of the OX40 agonist ivuxolimab. The receptor source for this set is an adult with an advanced solid tumor such as melanoma, head and neck, liver or kidney cancer.

This sequence joins TRBV4-2 and TRBJ2-3, with 14 bases identical to TRBD2. Germline-derived CDR1 and CDR2 are LGHNA and YNFKEQ. This CDR3 spans 20 amino acids. The J segment lost 0 bases and the V segment lost 4 bases, leaving 12 bases of the junction unmatched. CDR3 in amino acids: CASSPRTSGRLSTSTDTQYF. The CDR3 nucleotides read TGTGCCAGCAGCCCCCGGACTAGCGGGAGGCTCAGTACTAGCACAGATACGCAGTATTTT.

The chain combines TRBV6-5 with TRBJ1-1; maybe TRBD1 (5 bases). The CDR3 extends over 15 amino acids. Germline V gene data show CDR1 as MNHEY and CDR2 as SVGAGI. The ends were cut back, 2 bases at V and 4 bases at J, with 14 bases in the middle. CDR3 coding DNA: TGTGCCAGCAGTTACCAAATCGAGAGGGGCACTGAAGCTTTCTTT. It translates to CASSYQIERGTEAFF.

V gene TRBV19 combines with J gene TRBJ2-1; 8 bases fit TRBD2. CDR1 and CDR2 from the germline V gene are LNHDA and SQIVND (reference sequence). With V trimmed by 3 bases and J by 4 bases, 5 bases remained unmatched. This CDR3 comprises 15 residues. The CDR3 protein is CASSISTSGYNEQFF. Written as DNA, the CDR3 is TGTGCCAGTAGTATTTCTACTAGCGGATACAATGAGCAGTTCTTC.

This CDR3 is CASRRGDTEAFF. In DNA, the CDR3 is TGTGCCAGTAGGAGGGGAGACACTGAAGCTTTCTTT. The chain links TRBV19 to TRBJ1-1, with D possibly being TRBD1 (5 bases). Deletions cut 6 bases from V and 3 bases from J, with 8 bases between. Germline loops: CDR1 LNHDA, CDR2 SQIVND (reference sequence). The CDR3 is 12 residues long. Supplemented by reference TRBV19 and TRBJ1-1, the full variable domain reads DGGITQSPKYLFRKEGQNVTLSCEQNLNHDAMYWYRQDPGQGLRLIYYSQIVNDFQKGDIAEGYSVSREKKESFPLTVTSAQKNPTAFYLCASRRGDTEAFFGQGTRLTVV.

This clone was counted a few times. The chain is built from TRBV25-1 and TRBJ2-5; D ambiguous. Germline CDR1 reads MGHDK; CDR2 reads SYGVNS. V shed 6 bases and J shed 0 bases, with 5 bases lying between them. This CDR3 comprises 12 residues. CDR3 nucleotides: TGTGCCAGCAGATGGGACCAAGAGACCCAGTACTTC. Protein: CASRWDQETQYF.

CDR3 sequence: CASSDSSVRGRTEAFF. In nucleotides, the CDR3 is TGTGCCAGCAGTGACTCAAGCGTGCGGGGGCGAACTGAAGCTTTCTTT. The chain recombines TRBV6-4 with TRBJ1-1; possibly TRBD1 for D (6 bases). CDR1 and CDR2 from the germline V gene are MRHNA and SNTAGT. There are 16 residues in the CDR3. Between the trimmed V and J ends, which lost 0 bases and 5 bases, there was a span of 16 bases.

The chain carries TRBV29-1 and TRBJ2-6; D is perhaps TRBD1 (5 bases). Looked up from germline, CDR1 is SQVTM and CDR2 is ANQGSEA. The CDR3 sequence is 15 residues long. V lost 6 bases to trimming and J lost 0 bases, with 12 bases between them. The CDR3 spells CSVSDSNSGANVLTF. The CDR3 coding sequence is TGCAGCGTGAGTGACAGCAACTCTGGGGCCAACGTCCTGACTTTC.

The sample holds one count of this clone. The rearrangement uses TRBV27 and TRBJ1-2; 7 nucleotides line up with TRBD1. V gave up 6 bases and J gave up 6 bases; unmatched junction bases: 13. The CDR3 contains 15 residues. Per germline, CDR1 MNHEY and CDR2 SMNVEV (reference sequence). The CDR3 DNA reads TGTGCCAGCAGCAGAAAACCGGGACAGATGAATGGCTACACCTTC. Its translation: CASSRKPGQMNGYTF.